This is a list of T cell receptor beta chains from one sample in a study of molecular identifiers for immune sequencing clone quantification. TCRdb recomputed calls from the PCR reads with MiXCR, one row per CDR3 protein. The data show about half a million distinct CDR3 sequences, with around 25% seen just once and about 0.75% held by the top ten. The source material was naive CD8+ T cells from blood, with Jurkat cell RNA spiked in. These receptors came from a human donor in good health. Some libraries in this study had Jurkat cell RNA spiked in. CDR3s include the opening cysteine and the closing phenylalanine or tryptophan. Each record gives: D gene, clone size, J gene, V gene, CDR3 protein, CDR3 DNA. A D gene is named only where the DNA matches it firmly. Clone size is shown for a subset of rows, as once, few, many or a class of expanded clone.

>-|-|TRBJ2-1|TRBV4-1
CASSQAGQSYNEQFF
TGCGCCAGCAGCCAAGCGGGACAATCCTACAATGAGCAGTTCTTC
>TRBD2|-|TRBJ2-1|TRBV5-1
CASRGLAEVGDEQFF
TGCGCCAGCAGAGGACTAGCGGAAGTGGGCGATGAGCAGTTCTTC
>-|few|TRBJ2-7|TRBV12-3/TRBV12-4
CASSLLETGSDEQYF
TGTGCCAGCAGTTTGTTGGAGACAGGATCGGACGAGCAGTACTTC
>-|many|TRBJ2-7|TRBV11-2
CASSLDSAPAYEQYF
TGTGCCAGCAGCTTAGACTCCGCCCCAGCCTACGAGCAGTACTTC
>-|-|TRBJ2-7|TRBV7-2
CASSLALEWGEQYF
TGTGCCAGCAGCTTAGCTTTAGAATGGGGTGAGCAGTACTTC
>TRBD1|few|TRBJ1-1|TRBV24-1
CAPTYSDRGTEAFF
TGTGCCCCAACGTACTCGGACAGGGGCACTGAAGCTTTCTTT
>-|few|TRBJ1-5|TRBV19
CASSPSSGVKQPQHF
TGTGCCAGTAGCCCTTCGAGCGGCGTCAAACAGCCCCAGCATTTT
>TRBD1|-|TRBJ1-1|TRBV5-8
CASSLGNRGAAFF
TGTGCCAGCAGCTTGGGGAACAGGGGCGCAGCTTTCTTT
>-|many|TRBJ1-1|TRBV7-6
CASSLAAGVAEAFF
TGTGCCAGCAGCTTAGCTGCAGGGGTGGCTGAAGCTTTCTTT
>TRBD2|-|TRBJ2-7|TRBV9
CASSVGSGRDEQYF
TGTGCCAGCAGCGTGGGGAGCGGGAGGGACGAGCAGTACTTC
>TRBD1|-|TRBJ2-3|TRBV4-1
CASRQGDDTATQYF
TGCGCCAGCCGCCAGGGGGACGACACAGCTACGCAGTATTTT
>-|-|TRBJ2-7|TRBV30
CAWSVTGNTYEQYF
TGTGCCTGGAGTGTGACGGGTAACACCTACGAGCAGTACTTC
>TRBD2|few|TRBJ2-3|TRBV30
CASATSGPADTQYF
TGTGCCTCGGCGACTAGCGGCCCCGCAGATACGCAGTATTTT
>-|-|TRBJ1-1|TRBV5-6
CASSLEGTPEAFF
TGTGCCAGCAGCTTGGAGGGGACCCCTGAAGCTTTCTTT
>-|many|TRBJ1-4|TRBV5-5
CASSLARTDEKLFF
TGTGCCAGCAGCTTGGCCCGCACAGATGAAAAACTGTTTTTT
>-|-|TRBJ1-6|TRBV20-1
CSARDRWPESSYNSPLHF
TGCAGTGCTAGAGATCGGTGGCCAGAGAGCTCCTATAATTCACCCCTCCACTTT
>-|once|TRBJ1-2|TRBV12-3/TRBV12-4
CASSSPDNFYGYTF
TGTGCCAGCAGTAGTCCGGACAACTTCTATGGCTACACCTTC
>-|few|TRBJ2-1|TRBV20-1
CSALDRLYNEQFF
TGCAGTGCCCTAGATAGGCTCTACAATGAGCAGTTCTTC
>-|once|TRBJ1-1|TRBV20-1
CSARGRGMGTEAFF
TGCAGTGCTAGAGGGCGGGGAATGGGGACTGAAGCTTTCTTC
>-|many|TRBJ2-1|TRBV12-3/TRBV12-4
CASSLLGGLGNEQFF
TGTGCCAGCAGTTTACTGGGGGGCTTGGGCAATGAGCAGTTCTTC
>-|-|TRBJ1-1|TRBV19
CASSIIRGGTEAFF
TGTGCCAGTAGTATAATACGGGGGGGGACTGAAGCTTTCTTT
>-|few|TRBJ1-1|TRBV4-3
CASSPTHRIMTEAFF
TGCGCCAGCAGCCCGACACACCGGATAATGACTGAAGCTTTCTTT
>TRBD2|-|TRBJ2-5|TRBV27
CASSARGGRQETQYF
TGTGCCAGCAGTGCCCGCGGGGGGCGGCAAGAGACCCAGTACTTC
>-|many|TRBJ1-2|TRBV12-3/TRBV12-4
CASRDKTGYGYTF
TGTGCCAGCAGAGATAAGACAGGCTATGGCTACACCTTC
>-|-|TRBJ1-3|TRBV11-2
CASSLEVSFSGNTIYF
TGTGCCAGCAGCTTAGAGGTCAGCTTCTCTGGAAACACCATATATTTT
>TRBD2|few|TRBJ2-3|TRBV10-3
CAISEGTNQRRDTQYF
TGTGCCATCAGTGAGGGGACTAACCAGAGGCGAGATACGCAGTATTTT
>-|once|TRBJ2-2|TRBV6-2/TRBV6-3
CASSSQGNTNTGELFF
TGTGCCAGCAGTAGCCAGGGAAATACGAACACCGGGGAGCTGTTTTTT
>-|few|TRBJ2-7|TRBV11-2
CASSLETAWGYEQYF
TGTGCCAGCAGCTTAGAGACAGCTTGGGGTTACGAGCAGTACTTC
>TRBD1|few|TRBJ1-1|TRBV20-1
CSAQPRGQGSFSDTEAFF
TGCAGTGCTCAACCCCGGGGACAGGGGAGTTTCAGTGACACTGAAGCTTTCTTT
>TRBD2|many|TRBJ2-3|TRBV12-3/TRBV12-4
CASSEDPGGGTDTQYF
TGTGCCAGCAGTGAAGATCCGGGGGGGGGCACAGATACGCAGTATTTT
>-|-|TRBJ1-2|TRBV4-3
CASSQDGRGSNYGYTF
TGCGCCAGCAGCCAAGACGGCAGAGGGTCTAACTATGGCTACACCTTC
>-|-|TRBJ2-7|TRBV19
CASSIAGQSSYEQYF
TGTGCCAGTAGTATTGCAGGCCAAAGCTCCTACGAGCAGTACTTC
>-|-|TRBJ2-7|TRBV6-1
CAGSELGPPYEQYF
TGTGCCGGCAGTGAGCTAGGCCCGCCGTACGAGCAGTACTTC
>TRBD1|few|TRBJ2-7|TRBV19
CASNIGTGTSYEQYF
TGTGCCAGTAACATTGGGACAGGAACCTCCTACGAGCAGTACTTC
>TRBD2|many|TRBJ2-3|TRBV12-5
CASGLVRGSGGTNSTDTQYF
TGTGCTAGTGGTTTGGTACGTGGTAGCGGGGGCACAAATAGCACAGATACGCAGTATTTT
>-|many|TRBJ2-7|TRBV4-1
CASSRPGQRYEQYF
TGCGCCAGCAGCAGACCGGGCCAGAGGTACGAGCAGTACTTC
>TRBD2|many|TRBJ2-3|TRBV30
CAWIQAGLLTDTQYF
TGTGCCTGGATCCAAGCGGGACTTCTCACAGATACGCAGTATTTT
>-|-|TRBJ1-1|TRBV6-5
CASSCSGGLGTEAFF
TGTGCCAGCAGTTGCTCGGGGGGGCTCGGGACTGAAGCTTTCTTT
>-|few|TRBJ2-5|TRBV27
CASSFTTEYQETQYF
TGTGCCAGCAGTTTTACGACTGAGTACCAAGAGACCCAGTACTTC
>-|-|TRBJ2-5|TRBV11-2
CASSSGGEGETQYF
TGTGCCAGCAGCTCAGGGGGGGAGGGAGAGACCCAGTACTTC
>-|-|TRBJ1-3|TRBV5-6
CASSYRVQTGNTIYF
TGTGCCAGCAGCTACAGGGTCCAAACTGGAAACACCATATATTTT
>-|few|TRBJ2-3|TRBV6-6
CASKSTTDTQYF
TGTGCCAGCAAAAGTACGACAGATACGCAGTATTTT